The 17 T cell receptor beta chains in this list originate from one sample, sequenced in a study of response to subunit inactivated influenza vaccine. MiXCR was run by TCRdb on the RT-PCR reads, yielding one entry per CDR3 protein. The profile shows some 500,000 distinct CDR3 sequences, about 25% of them singletons. The sample here was CD4+ T cells sorted from PBMCs, taken roughly 5 days after vaccination. The receptors originated from a man aged 50 to 60 who received an inactivated influenza vaccine.

This clonotype was seen repeatedly, ten times or more. V usage is TRBV7-2 and J usage is TRBJ2-1; D gene ambiguous. V was pared by 5 bases and J by 4 bases, with 3 bases between. This CDR3 has 11 amino acids. Germline V CDR1 and CDR2: SGHTA, FQGNSA. CDR3 sequence: CASSNYNEQFF. The CDR3 DNA follows: TGTGCCAGCAGCAATTACAATGAGCAGTTCTTC.

The sample holds many counts of this clonotype. The genes are TRBV20-1 and TRBJ2-4, with TRBD2 matching over 8 bases. The CDR3 covers 14 residues. V lost 5 bases to trimming and J lost 2 bases; unmatched junction nucleotides: 5. Germline assignment: CDR1 DFQATT and CDR2 SNEGSKA (reference sequence). In DNA, the CDR3 is TGCAGTGCTGACGTAGCGGGGACCAAAAACATTCAGTACTTC. Translating it yields CSADVAGTKNIQYF.

This clonotype was picked up a small number of times. This chain connects TRBV5-1 to TRBJ2-1; 9 nucleotides agree with TRBD2. The V segment lost 1 base and the J segment 2 bases; nucleotides outside the gene matches: 4. The germline V gene encodes CDR1 SGHRS and CDR2 YFSETQ. The CDR3 has 16 residues. CDR3 DNA sequence: TGCGCCAGCAGCTTGTCCTCTAGCGGGACCTACAATGAGCAGTTCTTC. Translation: CASSLSSSGTYNEQFF.

The chain combines TRBV4-1 with TRBJ2-3; D assignment may be TRBD1 or TRBD2 (5 bases each). From germline, CDR1 is MGHRA and CDR2 YSYEKL. This CDR3 is 16 amino acids long. The V end was cut by 1 base, the J end by 2 bases, with 13 bases between. CDR3 amino acids: CASSQGNPGPTDTQYF. The CDR3 nucleotides are TGCGCCAGCAGCCAAGGGAACCCGGGACCCACAGATACGCAGTATTTT.

V usage is TRBV29-1 and J usage is TRBJ2-1; 7 nucleotides match TRBD2. In germline, CDR1 is SQVTM, CDR2 ANQGSEA. The CDR3 sequence is 14 residues long. Trimming at V came to 4 bases and at J to 3 bases, leaving 6 bases not matched to a gene. The CDR3 loop is CSVGVGGSYNEQFF. CDR3 nucleotide sequence: TGCAGCGTTGGCGTCGGGGGGAGCTACAATGAGCAGTTCTTC.

CDR3 coding DNA: TGTGCCAGCAGGATCACAGGGTTGGGCAATCAGCCCCAGCATTTT. It encodes CASRITGLGNQPQHF. The J gene is TRBJ1-5, the V gene TRBV6-2 or TRBV6-3, with D possibly being TRBD1 (6 bases). CDR1 and CDR2 from the germline V gene are MNHEY and SVGEGT. V lost 6 bases and J lost 2, with 14 bases in between. CDR3 size: 15 residues.

This clonotype has ten or more counts. The CDR3 loop is CASSLSLAGFQETQYF. For the CDR3, the DNA is TGTGCCAGCAGTTTGAGTCTAGCGGGGTTCCAAGAGACCCAGTACTTC. This chain connects TRBV12-3 or TRBV12-4 to TRBJ2-5, with TRBD2 matching 9 bases. The CDR3 is 16 residues long. The V and J ends lost 3 bases and 1 base, in that order; junction bases with no gene match: 6.

In its sample, this clonotype was seen once. The chain joins TRBV20-1 to TRBJ2-5, with 10 bases aligning to TRBD2. This CDR3 region has 14 residues. CDR1 is DFQATT and CDR2 is SNEGSKA in the germline V gene (reference sequence). The J segment lost 3 bases and the V segment lost 0 bases, leaving 1 base of the junction unmatched. CDR3 sequence: CSARDTSGKETQYF. DNA for the CDR3: TGCAGTGCTAGAGATACTAGCGGGAAAGAGACCCAGTACTTC.

The rearrangement links TRBV24-1 to TRBJ2-5; D call uncertain. The germline V gene has CDR1 KGHDR and CDR2 SFDVKD. This CDR3 is 14 amino acids long. The V gene lost 4 bases and the J gene lost 2 bases, with 10 bases spanning the gap. CDR3: CATSDRQTQETQYF. The CDR3 coding sequence is TGTGCCACCAGTGACCGTCAAACGCAAGAGACCCAGTACTTC.

The rearrangement uses TRBV20-1 and TRBJ2-1, with 11 bases matching TRBD2. Germline CDR1 is DFQATT and CDR2 is SNEGSKA (reference sequence). Losses at the gene ends were 1 base for V and 1 base for J; bases not matched to a gene: 9. CDR3 length equals 18 residues. CDR3 coding DNA: TGCAGTGCTAGAGGTGAACTAGCGGGGGCCCGATCCTACAATGAGCAGTTCTTC. Translating it yields CSARGELAGARSYNEQFF.

Here the CDR3 reads CASSLGGLEAGELFF. The CDR3 DNA is TGCGCCAGCAGCTTGGGAGGACTAGAGGCCGGGGAGCTGTTTTTT. J is TRBJ2-2 and V is TRBV5-1; 7 bases match TRBD2. This CDR3 spans 15 amino acids. With V trimmed by 0 bases and J by 6 bases, 5 bases remained unmatched. Germline V CDR1 and CDR2: SGHRS, YFSETQ. The full variable domain, rest sourced from reference TRBV5-1 and TRBJ2-2, is KAGVTQTPRYLIKTRGQQVTLSCSPISGHRSVSWYQQTPGQGLQFLFEYFSETQRNKGNFPGRFSGRQFSNSRSEMNVSTLELGDSALYLCASSLGGLEAGELFFGEGSRLTVL.

This clonotype was seen a handful of times. CDR3 in DNA: TGTGCCAGCAGGCCCAGCCGGGACGTCGCCTACGAGCAGTACTTC. This gives the protein CASRPSRDVAYEQYF. The V gene is TRBV12-3 or TRBV12-4, the J gene TRBJ2-7, with D perhaps being TRBD1 or TRBD2 (5 bases each). The CDR3 loop spans 15 amino acids. Trimming pared 6 bases from V and 2 bases from J, leaving 17 bases between.

This clonotype was observed a handful of times. This chain links TRBV7-2 with TRBJ2-5, with D unclear. Germline V gene sequence: CDR1 SGHTA, CDR2 FQGNSA. The CDR3 sequence is 13 residues long. The ends were cut back, 2 bases at V and 4 bases at J, with 8 bases in the middle. The CDR3 loop reads CASSLKVGETQYF. For the CDR3, the DNA is TGTGCCAGCAGCTTAAAGGTCGGAGAGACCCAGTACTTC.

This clonotype was seen a few times. The J gene is TRBJ2-5, the V gene TRBV5-4, with 9 bases that match TRBD1. In germline, CDR1 is SGHNT, CDR2 YYREEE (reference sequence). V gave up 4 bases and J gave up 4 bases; unmatched junction bases: 2. This CDR3 comprises 13 residues. As DNA, the CDR3 is TGTGCCAGCAGCACGGGACAGGGAGAGACCCAGTACTTC. This encodes CASSTGQGETQYF. The full variable domain, rest sourced from reference TRBV5-4 and TRBJ2-5, is ETGVTQSPTHLIKTRGQQVTLRCSSQSGHNTVSWYQQALGQGPQFIFQYYREEENGRGNFPPRFSGLQFPNYSSELNVNALELDDSALYLCASSTGQGETQYFGPGTRLLVL.

In regard to this clonotype: A read error may produce the germline difference seen at one junction end. The rearrangement links TRBV7-8 to TRBJ2-3; TRBD1 matches 10 bases. The CDR3 runs to 15 residues. Per germline, CDR1 SGHVS and CDR2 FQNEAQ. The CDR3 bases are TGTGCCAGAAGCTTAGACAGGGGGCTCGGAGATACGCAGTATTTT. It yields the protein CARSLDRGLGDTQYF.

The chain combines TRBV7-9 with TRBJ1-1; 10 nucleotides match TRBD1. The junction had 7 bases not matched to a gene; V was cut back by 3 bases and J by 0 bases. CDR1 is SEHNR and CDR2 is FQNEAQ in the germline V gene (reference sequence). The CDR3 consists of 17 residues. This CDR3 is CASSLLGTGEMNTEAFF. The DNA for the CDR3 is TGTGCCAGCAGCTTGTTAGGGACAGGGGAGATGAACACTGAAGCTTTCTTT.

The J gene is TRBJ2-5, the V gene TRBV28; perhaps TRBD1 as D (5 bases). Germline V gene lookup returns CDR1 MDHEN and CDR2 SYDVKM. V dropped 6 bases and J dropped 4 bases, with 12 bases sitting between them. The CDR3 has 13 residues. CDR3 in DNA: TGTGCCAGCAGGCAGGGTAACCCAGAGACCCAGTACTTC. It translates to CASRQGNPETQYF.